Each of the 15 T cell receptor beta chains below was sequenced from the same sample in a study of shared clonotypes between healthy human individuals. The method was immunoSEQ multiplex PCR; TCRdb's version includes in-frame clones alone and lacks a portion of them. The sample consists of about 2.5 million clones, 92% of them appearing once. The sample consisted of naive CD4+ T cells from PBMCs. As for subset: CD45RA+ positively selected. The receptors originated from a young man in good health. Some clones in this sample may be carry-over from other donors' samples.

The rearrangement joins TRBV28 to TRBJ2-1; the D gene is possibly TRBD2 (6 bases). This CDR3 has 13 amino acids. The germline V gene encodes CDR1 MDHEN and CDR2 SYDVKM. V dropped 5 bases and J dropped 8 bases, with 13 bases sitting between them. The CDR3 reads CASSEGGRDEQFF. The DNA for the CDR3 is TGTGCCAGCAGTGAAGGAGGGCGGGATGAGCAGTTCTTC.

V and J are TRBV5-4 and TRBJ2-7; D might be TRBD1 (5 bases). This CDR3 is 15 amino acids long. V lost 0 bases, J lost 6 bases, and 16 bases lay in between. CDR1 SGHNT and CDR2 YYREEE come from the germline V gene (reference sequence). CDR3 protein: CASSLARGPQGEQYF. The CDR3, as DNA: TGTGCCAGCAGCTTGGCGCGAGGTCCCCAGGGCGAGCAGTACTTC. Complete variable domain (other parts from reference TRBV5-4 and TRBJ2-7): ETGVTQSPTHLIKTRGQQVTLRCSSQSGHNTVSWYQQALGQGPQFIFQYYREEENGRGNFPPRFSGLQFPNYSSELNVNALELDDSALYLCASSLARGPQGEQYFGPGTRLTVT.

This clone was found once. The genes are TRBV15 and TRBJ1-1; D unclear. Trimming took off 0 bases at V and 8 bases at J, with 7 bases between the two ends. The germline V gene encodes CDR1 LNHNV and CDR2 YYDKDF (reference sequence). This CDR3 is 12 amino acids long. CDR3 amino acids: CATSRDTGEAFF. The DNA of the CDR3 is TGTGCCACCAGCAGAGATACCGGAGAAGCTTTCTTT.

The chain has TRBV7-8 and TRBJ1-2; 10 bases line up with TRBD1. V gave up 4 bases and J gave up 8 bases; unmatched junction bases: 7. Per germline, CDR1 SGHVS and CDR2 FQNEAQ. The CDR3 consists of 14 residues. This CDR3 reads CASSSGTGVYGYTF. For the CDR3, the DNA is TGTGCCAGCAGCTCCGGGACAGGGGTTTACGGCTACACCTTC.

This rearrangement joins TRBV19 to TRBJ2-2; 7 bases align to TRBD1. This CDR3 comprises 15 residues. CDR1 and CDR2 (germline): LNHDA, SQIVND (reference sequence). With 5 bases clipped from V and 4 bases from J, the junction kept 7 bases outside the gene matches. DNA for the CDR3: TGTGCCAGTAGTTCCTCCGACAGGGCCACCGGGGAGCTGTTTTTT. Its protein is CASSSSDRATGELFF.

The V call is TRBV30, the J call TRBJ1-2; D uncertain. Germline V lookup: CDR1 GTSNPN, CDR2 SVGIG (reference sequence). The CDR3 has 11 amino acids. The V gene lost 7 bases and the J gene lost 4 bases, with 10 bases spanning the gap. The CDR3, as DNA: TGTGCCTTTAGACACAGCTATGGCTACACCTTC. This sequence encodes CAFRHSYGYTF.

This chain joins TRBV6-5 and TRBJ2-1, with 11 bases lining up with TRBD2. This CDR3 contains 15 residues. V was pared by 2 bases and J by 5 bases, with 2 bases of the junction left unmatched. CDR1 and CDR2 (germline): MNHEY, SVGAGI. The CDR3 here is CASSYRGLADNEQFF. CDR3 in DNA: TGTGCCAGCAGTTACAGGGGACTAGCGGACAATGAGCAGTTCTTC.

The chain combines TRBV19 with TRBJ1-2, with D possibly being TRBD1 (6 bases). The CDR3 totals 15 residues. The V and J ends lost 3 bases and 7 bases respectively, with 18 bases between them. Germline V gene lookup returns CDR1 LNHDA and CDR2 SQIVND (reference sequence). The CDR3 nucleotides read TGTGCCAGTAGTATCCCGACAGGATTGATCGGTGGCTACACCTTC. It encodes CASSIPTGLIGGYTF.

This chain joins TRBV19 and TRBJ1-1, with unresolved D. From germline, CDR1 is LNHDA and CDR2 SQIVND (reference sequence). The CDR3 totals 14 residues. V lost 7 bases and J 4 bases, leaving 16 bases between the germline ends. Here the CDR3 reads CASKNGVFGTEAFF. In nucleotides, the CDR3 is TGTGCCAGTAAAAATGGAGTATTCGGCACTGAAGCTTTCTTT. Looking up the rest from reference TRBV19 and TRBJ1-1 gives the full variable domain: DGGITQSPKYLFRKEGQNVTLSCEQNLNHDAMYWYRQDPGQGLRLIYYSQIVNDFQKGDIAEGYSVSREKKESFPLTVTSAQKNPTAFYLCASKNGVFGTEAFFGQGTRLTVV.

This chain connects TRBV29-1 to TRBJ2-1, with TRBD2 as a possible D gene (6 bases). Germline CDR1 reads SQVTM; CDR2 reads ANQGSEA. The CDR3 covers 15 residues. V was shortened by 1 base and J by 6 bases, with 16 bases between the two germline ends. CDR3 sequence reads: CSVEVVGSLSNEQFF. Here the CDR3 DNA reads TGCAGCGTTGAAGTGGTCGGGAGTTTAAGCAATGAGCAGTTCTTC.

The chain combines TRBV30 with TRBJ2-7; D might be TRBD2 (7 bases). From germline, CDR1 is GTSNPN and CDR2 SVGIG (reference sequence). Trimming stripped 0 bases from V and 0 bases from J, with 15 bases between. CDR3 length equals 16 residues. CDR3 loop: CAWSVRGGGHSYEQYF. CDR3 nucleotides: TGTGCCTGGAGTGTACGGGGCGGGGGCCACTCCTACGAGCAGTACTTC.

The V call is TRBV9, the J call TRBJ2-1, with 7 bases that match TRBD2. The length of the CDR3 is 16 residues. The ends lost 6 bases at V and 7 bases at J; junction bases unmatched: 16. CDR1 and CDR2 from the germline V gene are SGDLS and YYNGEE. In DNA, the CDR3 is TGTGCCAGCACCCGTGGTTCAGCGGGAATTCGGAATGAGCAGTTCTTC. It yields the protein CASTRGSAGIRNEQFF.

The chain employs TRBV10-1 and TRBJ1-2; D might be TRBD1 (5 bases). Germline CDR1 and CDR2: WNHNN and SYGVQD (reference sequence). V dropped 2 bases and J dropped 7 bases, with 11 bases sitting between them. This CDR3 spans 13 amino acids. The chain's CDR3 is CASSETGRGGYTF. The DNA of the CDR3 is TGCGCCAGCAGTGAGACGGGACGGGGTGGCTACACCTTC.

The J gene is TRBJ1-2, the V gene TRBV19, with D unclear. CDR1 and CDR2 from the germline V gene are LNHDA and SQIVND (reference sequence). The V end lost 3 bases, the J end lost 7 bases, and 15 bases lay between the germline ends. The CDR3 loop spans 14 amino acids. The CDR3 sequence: CASSITSGRGGYTF. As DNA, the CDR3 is TGTGCCAGTAGTATCACGTCCGGACGGGGTGGCTACACCTTC.

CDR3 amino acids: CAWSRGLGYNEQFF. Here the CDR3 DNA reads TGTGCCTGGAGTCGGGGGCTTGGCTACAATGAGCAGTTCTTC. The chain uses TRBV30 and TRBJ2-1; D could derive from TRBD1 or TRBD2 (6 bases each). CDR3 length equals 14 residues. Germline values: CDR1 GTSNPN, CDR2 SVGIG (reference sequence). Trimming took 2 bases from V and 3 from J, leaving 11 bases between them.